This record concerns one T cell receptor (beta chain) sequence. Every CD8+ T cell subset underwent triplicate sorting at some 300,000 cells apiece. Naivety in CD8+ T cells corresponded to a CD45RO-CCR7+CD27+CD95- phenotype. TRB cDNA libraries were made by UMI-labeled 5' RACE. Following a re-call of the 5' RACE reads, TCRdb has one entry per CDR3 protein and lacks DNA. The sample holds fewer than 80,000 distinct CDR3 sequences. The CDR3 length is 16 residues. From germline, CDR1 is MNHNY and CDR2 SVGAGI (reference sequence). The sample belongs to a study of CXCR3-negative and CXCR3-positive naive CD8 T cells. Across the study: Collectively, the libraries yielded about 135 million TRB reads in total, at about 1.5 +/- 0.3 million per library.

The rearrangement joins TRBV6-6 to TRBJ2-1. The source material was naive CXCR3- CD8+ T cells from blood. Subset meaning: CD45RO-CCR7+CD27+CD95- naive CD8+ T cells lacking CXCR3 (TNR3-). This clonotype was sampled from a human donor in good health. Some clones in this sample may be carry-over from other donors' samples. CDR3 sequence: CASSYSTSGKYNEQFF.